This paragraph covers one T cell receptor beta chain sequence. The target antigen is unknown. The sample belongs to a study of PD-1 blockade in classical Hodgkin lymphoma. Looking at the study overall: Intravenous nivolumab at 3 mg/kg was given to patients every 2 weeks.

Study results and limitations: It was among complete responders that baseline diversity resembled that of newly diagnosed patients. Those patients who began receiving nivolumab less than 1 year after ASCT had lower diversity, and they were excluded. Why repertoires differed is undefined; disease activity or prior therapy possibly contributed.

Relapses following autologous stem cell transplantation were seen in all patients, with brentuximab vedotin exposure varying. Deletions cut 4 bases from V and 0 bases from J, with 12 bases between. Germline V gene sequence: CDR1 SGHRS, CDR2 YFSETQ. CDR3 length equals 15 residues. The data were produced by immunoSEQ multiplex PCR, yet TCRdb's version contains in-frame clones alone and is incomplete. The data hold 25,000 to 35,000 clones, with more than 65% observed a single time. This TCR was recovered from a human donor with classical Hodgkin lymphoma. Here the sequenced sample was peripheral blood mononuclear cells (PBMCs), taken before the second cycle of nivolumab. The J gene is TRBJ2-3, the V gene TRBV5-1, with TRBD2 as a possible D gene (5 bases). CDR3 DNA sequence: TGCGCCAGCAGCAGCTCCGGGGAGAGCACAGATACGCAGTATTTT. Residues: CASSSSGESTDTQYF.